This TCR beta chain was identified during a study of cytomegalovirus exposure and HLA in healthy donors. As for this clone: Antigen specificity is unknown.

Study findings and constraints: Over 150 TCR beta chains were listed as cytomegalovirus-associated. In vitro checks showed that a few CMV-associated chains really do target CMV antigens. The classifier reportedly diagnosed cytomegalovirus status with high sensitivity and specificity.

Sequenced by immunoSEQ multiplex PCR; TCRdb stores in-frame clones only, minus some. Here the sample spans over 250,000 clones, roughly nine tenths being singletons. The donors were members of the validation cohort, which comprised approximately 120 subjects and was separate from the first cohort of 670 or so subjects. The CDR3 runs 13 residues. Deletions cut 2 bases from V and 6 bases from J, with 10 bases between. The germline V gene encodes CDR1 MNHEY and CDR2 SMNVEV (reference sequence). This receptor was identified in a woman aged 25 to 39 in good health and CMV-seropositive. The specimen sequenced was PBMCs. The chain recombines TRBV27 with TRBJ1-2, with no clear D. CDR3 sequence: CASSLNSWHGYTF. The CDR3 DNA reads as TGTGCCAGCAGTTTAAACTCGTGGCATGGCTACACCTTC.